One and the same sample provided the 12 T cell receptor beta chains below, sequenced in a study of T cell responses to AZD1222 COVID-19 vaccine. Sequencing used immunoSEQ multiplex PCR; TCRdb keeps in-frame clones, though not all of them. Of about 86,000 clones listed, about 78% were seen once; the top ten hold over 20%. Sequences were derived from peripheral blood, sampled on day 0 of AZD1222 vaccination. The receptors here all came from an adult in good health.

The V and J genes are TRBV18 and TRBJ1-4, with 9 bases lining up with TRBD1. V shed 6 bases and J 8 bases; nucleotides not matched to a gene: 7. CDR1 and CDR2 (germline): KGHSH, LQKENI. CDR3 length: 14 amino acids. The CDR3 loop is CASSPGQGQEKLFF. CDR3 in DNA: TGTGCCAGCTCGCCGGGACAGGGACAGGAAAAACTGTTTTTT.

CDR3 in amino acids: CASTRRRDSPLHF. DNA of the CDR3: TGTGCCAGCACCCGGCGGCGGGATTCACCCCTCCACTTT. V and J are TRBV2 and TRBJ1-6, with D unresolved. V lost 7 bases and J 8 bases, leaving 12 bases between the germline ends. CDR1 is SNHLY, CDR2 FYNNEI, per germline. The CDR3 is made up of 13 amino acids.

This clone has only a few counts. The V call is TRBV28, the J call TRBJ1-5; possibly TRBD1 for D (6 bases). Trimming removed 8 bases from V and 4 bases from J, with 15 bases in between. From germline, CDR1 is MDHEN and CDR2 SYDVKM. The CDR3 loop spans 14 amino acids. CDR3 sequence (DNA): TGTGCCAGCTTCCAAGGAGGGGGGAATCAGCCCCAGCATTTT. Its protein is CASFQGGGNQPQHF.

This clone was counted only a few times. The chain is built from TRBV5-4 and TRBJ2-3, with 7 bases that match TRBD1. J was trimmed by 3 bases and V by 0 bases; bases with no gene match: 4. The germline CDR1 and CDR2 sequences are SGHNT and YYREEE (reference sequence). CDR3 size: 15 residues. CDR3 nucleotide sequence: TGTGCCAGCAGCTTGGAAGGGGGCGAGACAGATACGCAGTATTTT. Translating gives CASSLEGGETDTQYF. The entire variable domain, with the rest obtained from reference TRBV5-4 and TRBJ2-3, is as follows: ETGVTQSPTHLIKTRGQQVTLRCSSQSGHNTVSWYQQALGQGPQFIFQYYREEENGRGNFPPRFSGLQFPNYSSELNVNALELDDSALYLCASSLEGGETDTQYFGPGTRLTVL.

The rearrangement joins TRBV19 to TRBJ1-1; no reliable D call. The germline CDR1 and CDR2 sequences are LNHDA and SQIVND (reference sequence). The CDR3 consists of 13 residues. Deletions cut 2 bases from V and 8 bases from J, with 12 bases between. CDR3 protein: CASSISFRLEAFF. CDR3 DNA sequence: TGTGCCAGTAGTATATCTTTCAGGTTAGAAGCTTTCTTT.

This clone was seen ten or more times. The chain employs TRBV19 and TRBJ1-2; D might be TRBD1 (6 bases). The CDR3 covers 14 residues. Between the trimmed V and J ends, which lost 1 base and 9 bases, there was a span of 15 bases. In germline, CDR1 is LNHDA, CDR2 SQIVND (reference sequence). The CDR3 DNA sequence: TGTGCCAGTAGTATAGTAGGAGGCAGGGACAGCTACACCTTC. Translating it yields CASSIVGGRDSYTF.

Of note for this clone: An end of the junction differs from the germline gene, which may be a read error. The V and J genes are TRBV27 and TRBJ2-1, with TRBD2 identical over 8 bases. Germline V CDR1 and CDR2: MNHEY, SMNVEV (reference sequence). The CDR3 contains 13 residues. The CDR3 DNA is TGTGCCAGCAGTTTATCCACCGGGACTAGAAAACTCTTC. Its translation: CASSLSTGTRKLF.

The chain joins TRBV2 to TRBJ1-5, with TRBD1 matching over 9 bases. The CDR3 sequence is 15 residues long. CDR1 is SNHLY, CDR2 FYNNEI, per germline. J gave up 7 bases and V 6 bases, and 10 bases lay outside the gene matches. The CDR3 sequence: CASRTDTGGVQPQHF. The CDR3 DNA sequence: TGTGCCAGCAGGACAGACACAGGGGGCGTACAGCCCCAGCATTTT.

This clone was counted a few times. The chain has TRBV6-5 and TRBJ2-5; 8 positions match TRBD2. Germline V gene sequence: CDR1 MNHEY, CDR2 SVGAGI. The CDR3 length is 13 residues. Trimming removed 10 bases from V and 7 bases from J; junction bases left unmatched: 11. CDR3 amino acids: CATRGAGVGTQYF. CDR3 coding DNA: TGTGCCACCCGGGGAGCGGGAGTGGGGACCCAGTACTTC.

The chain couples TRBV11-2 to TRBJ2-3, with TRBD2 identical over 13 bases. The germline gives CDR1 SGHAT, CDR2 FQNNGV. J gave up 5 bases and V 0 bases, and 5 bases lay outside the gene matches. There are 17 residues in the CDR3. The DNA for the CDR3 is TGTGCCAGCAGCTTAGATGCTGGACTAGCGGGAGAAGATACGCAGTATTTT. It codes for CASSLDAGLAGEDTQYF. Full variable domain (remainder filled in from reference TRBV11-2 and TRBJ2-3): EAGVAQSPRYKIIEKRQSVAFWCNPISGHATLYWYQQILGQGPKLLIQFQNNGVVDDSQLPKDRFSAERLKGVDSTLKIQPAKLEDSAVYLCASSLDAGLAGEDTQYFGPGTRLTVL.

This chain links TRBV7-2 with TRBJ2-3; the match to TRBD2 covers 11 bases. The J segment lost 2 bases and the V segment lost 4 bases, leaving 5 bases of the junction unmatched. The CDR3 loop spans 16 amino acids. Looked up from germline, CDR1 is SGHTA and CDR2 is FQGNSA. The CDR3 loop is CASSSTSGTYTDTQYF. The CDR3 nucleotides are TGTGCCAGCAGCTCGACTAGCGGGACGTACACAGATACGCAGTATTTT. Full variable domain (rest looked up from reference TRBV7-2 and TRBJ2-3): GAGVSQSPSNKVTEKGKDVELRCDPISGHTALYWYRQSLGQGLEFLIYFQGNSAPDKSGLPSDRFSAERTGGSVSTLTIQRTQQEDSAVYLCASSSTSGTYTDTQYFGPGTRLTVL.

The chain combines TRBV10-1 with TRBJ2-3; D unresolved. The germline CDR1 and CDR2 sequences are WNHNN and SYGVQD (reference sequence). The CDR3 consists of 15 residues. Trimming removed 0 bases from V and 5 bases from J, with 12 bases in between. The CDR3 nucleotides are TGCGCCAGCAGTGAGTCCGTAAACTCGAGAGATACGCAGTATTTT. Amino acids: CASSESVNSRDTQYF.